This T cell receptor beta chain originates from a study of blood T cell repertoires in COVID-19. Study in general: Both acute and convalescent COVID-19 samples were obtained from the United States, Italy and Spain. Sources were T cells, B-cell-depleted T cells, or PBMCs; the material itself was cDNA or gDNA.

Authors' methods: Quantification of nucleated cells was approximated via reference gene primer amplification. Profiling relied on immunoSEQ multiplex PCR, and the TCRdb table lists in-frame clones only, not all of them. V and J calls plus clone size are reproduced from that table; the DNA served to infer D and trimming. This table has approximately 280,000 clones, 75% to 85% appearing once. The CDR3 length is 15 residues. Germline V lookup: CDR1 MDHEN, CDR2 SYDVKM. Trimming took off 6 bases at V and 0 bases at J, with 14 bases between the two ends. Source material: peripheral blood. The chain has TRBV28 and TRBJ1-1; D is possibly TRBD1 (6 bases). This clonotype originated in a man aged 50 or older with active or convalescent COVID-19. The CDR3 here is CASSSSTGMNTEAFF. The CDR3 coding sequence is TGTGCCAGCAGCTCTTCGACAGGTATGAACACTGAAGCTTTCTTT.